This T cell receptor (beta chain) was documented in a study of blood T cell repertoires in COVID-19. Study information: Samples of COVID-19 (acute and convalescent) were obtained from the United States, Italy and Spain. Sources were T cells, B-cell-depleted T cells, or PBMCs; the material itself was cDNA or gDNA.

This clone appeared a few times. Trimming removed 5 bases from V and 7 bases from J, with 9 bases in between. This CDR3 is built from 12 residues. In germline, CDR1 is MDHEN, CDR2 SYDVKM. In the original analysis: Amplification of reference gene primers was used by the study to estimate nucleated cell counts. Profiling relied on immunoSEQ multiplex PCR, and the TCRdb table lists in-frame clones only, not all of them. V, J and clone size are taken as reported in that table, and D and trimming were inferred from the DNA itself. The profile shows about 140,000 clones, approximately 86% of them singletons.

Sequencing was done on a sample of peripheral blood. The origin of this receptor is a man aged 70-80 years with acute or convalescent COVID-19. V usage is TRBV28 and J usage is TRBJ1-5; D remains ambiguous. The CDR3 protein is CASSPPRQPQHF. CDR3 DNA sequence: TGTGCCAGCAGTCCTCCGCGGCAGCCCCAGCATTTT.